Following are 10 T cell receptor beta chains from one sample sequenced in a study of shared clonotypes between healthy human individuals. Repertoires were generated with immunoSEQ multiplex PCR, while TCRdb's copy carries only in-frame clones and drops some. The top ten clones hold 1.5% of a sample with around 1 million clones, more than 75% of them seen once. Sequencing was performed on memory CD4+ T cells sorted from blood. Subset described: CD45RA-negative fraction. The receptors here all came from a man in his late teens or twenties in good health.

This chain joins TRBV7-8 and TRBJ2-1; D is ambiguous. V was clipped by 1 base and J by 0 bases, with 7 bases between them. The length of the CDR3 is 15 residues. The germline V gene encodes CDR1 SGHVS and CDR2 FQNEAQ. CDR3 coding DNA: TGTGCCAGCAGCTTAGGCGCTAGCTCCTACAATGAGCAGTTCTTC. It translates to CASSLGASSYNEQFF. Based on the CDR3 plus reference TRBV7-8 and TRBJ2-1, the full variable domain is GAGVSQSPRYKVAKRGQDVALRCDPISGHVSLFWYQQALGQGPEFLTYFQNEAQLDKSGLPSDRFFAERPEGSVSTLKIQRTQQEDSAVYLCASSLGASSYNEQFFGPGTRLTVL.

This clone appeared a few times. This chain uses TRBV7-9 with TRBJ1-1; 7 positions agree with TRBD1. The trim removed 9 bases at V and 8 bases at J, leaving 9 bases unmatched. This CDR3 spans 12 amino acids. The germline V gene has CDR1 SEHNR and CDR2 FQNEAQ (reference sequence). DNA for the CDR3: TGTGCCAGTACTTACAGGGGCCAGGAAGCTTTCTTT. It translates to CASTYRGQEAFF. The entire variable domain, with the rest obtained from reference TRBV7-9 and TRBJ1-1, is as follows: DTGVSQNPRHKITKRGQNVTFRCDPISEHNRLYWYRQTLGQGPEFLTYFQNEAQLEKSRLLSDRFSAERPKGSFSTLEIQRTEQGDSAMYLCASTYRGQEAFFGQGTRLTVV.

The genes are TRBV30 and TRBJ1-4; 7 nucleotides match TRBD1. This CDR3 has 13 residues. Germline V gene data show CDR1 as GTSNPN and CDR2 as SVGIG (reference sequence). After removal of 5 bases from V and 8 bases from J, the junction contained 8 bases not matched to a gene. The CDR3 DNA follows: TGTGCCTGGTTCGGACAGGTGGGCGAAAAACTGTTTTTT. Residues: CAWFGQVGEKLFF.

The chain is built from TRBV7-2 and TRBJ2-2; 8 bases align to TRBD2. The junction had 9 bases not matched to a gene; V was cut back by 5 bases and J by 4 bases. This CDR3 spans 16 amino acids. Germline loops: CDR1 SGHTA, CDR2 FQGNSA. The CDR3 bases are TGTGCCAGCAGCCCCCGCGAAGCGGGAGCCACCGGGGAGCTGTTTTTT. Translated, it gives CASSPREAGATGELFF.

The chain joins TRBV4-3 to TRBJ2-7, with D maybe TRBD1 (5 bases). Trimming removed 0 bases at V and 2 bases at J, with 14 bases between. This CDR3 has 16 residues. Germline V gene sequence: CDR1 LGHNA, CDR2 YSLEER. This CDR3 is CASSQDLQGRAYEQYF. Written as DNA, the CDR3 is TGCGCCAGCAGCCAAGATCTTCAGGGAAGGGCCTACGAGCAGTACTTC.

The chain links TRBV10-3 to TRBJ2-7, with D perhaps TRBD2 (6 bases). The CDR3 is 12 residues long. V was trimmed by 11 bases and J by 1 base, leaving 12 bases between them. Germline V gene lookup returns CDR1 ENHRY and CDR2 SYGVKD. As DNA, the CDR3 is TGTGCCCTCGGGGGAGAGTCCTACGAGCAGTACTTC. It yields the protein CALGGESYEQYF.

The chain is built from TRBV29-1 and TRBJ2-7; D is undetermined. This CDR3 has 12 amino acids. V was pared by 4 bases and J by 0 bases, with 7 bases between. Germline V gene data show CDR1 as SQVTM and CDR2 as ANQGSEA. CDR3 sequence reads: CSVASSSYEQYF. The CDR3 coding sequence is TGCAGCGTTGCGTCGAGCTCCTACGAGCAGTACTTC.

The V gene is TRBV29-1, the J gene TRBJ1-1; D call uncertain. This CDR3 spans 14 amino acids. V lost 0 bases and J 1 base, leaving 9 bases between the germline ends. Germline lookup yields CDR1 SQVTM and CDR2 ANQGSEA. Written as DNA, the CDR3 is TGCAGCGTTGAAGAGGGTGGGCGGAACACTGAAGCTTTCTTT. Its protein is CSVEEGGRNTEAFF.

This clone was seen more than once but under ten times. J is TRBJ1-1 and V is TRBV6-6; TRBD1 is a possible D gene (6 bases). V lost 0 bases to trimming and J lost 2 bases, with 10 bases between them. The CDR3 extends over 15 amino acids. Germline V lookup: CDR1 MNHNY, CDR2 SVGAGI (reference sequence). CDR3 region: CASSYSGQSNTEAFF. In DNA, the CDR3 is TGTGCCAGCAGTTACTCCGGACAGTCCAACACTGAAGCTTTCTTT.

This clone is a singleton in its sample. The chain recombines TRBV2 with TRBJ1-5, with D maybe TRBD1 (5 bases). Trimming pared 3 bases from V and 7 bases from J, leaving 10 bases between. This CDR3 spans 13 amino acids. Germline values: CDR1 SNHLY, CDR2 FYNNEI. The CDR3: CASSDRDLQPQHF. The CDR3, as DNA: TGTGCCAGCAGTGACAGGGATCTACAGCCCCAGCATTTT.